Below are 29 T cell receptor beta chains sequenced from a single sample in a study of cytomegalovirus exposure and HLA in healthy donors. With 60 Vbeta and 13 Jbeta primers, the PCR was carried out. Profiled with immunoSEQ multiplex PCR; TCRdb holds only in-frame clones, not every one. The data hold about 170,000 clones, with more than 70% observed a single time. Sequencing was done on a sample of PBMCs. The receptors originated from a woman in her forties or fifties in good health and CMV-seropositive.

This clone has a single count. CDR3 region: CASSQDRGGPYEQYF. DNA for the CDR3: TGCGCCAGCAGCCAAGATAGAGGCGGCCCCTACGAGCAGTACTTC. This sequence joins TRBV4-3 and TRBJ2-7; the D is unclear. Trimming pared 0 bases from V and 2 bases from J, leaving 11 bases between. This CDR3 contains 15 residues. Germline V lookup: CDR1 LGHNA, CDR2 YSLEER.

The J gene is TRBJ2-7, the V gene TRBV21-1; TRBD1 is the table's D call, not checked against the DNA. TRBV21-1 is classified as a pseudogene. This CDR3 comprises 15 residues. The CDR3 region has the DNA TGTGCCAGCAGCATCACGACAGGGCCCCACTACGAGCAGTACTTC. This translates into CASSITTGPHYEQYF.

The chain recombines TRBV7-2 with TRBJ2-7; D unclear. The CDR3 covers 13 residues. The germline gives CDR1 SGHTA, CDR2 FQGNSA. Deletions cut 6 bases from V and 3 bases from J, with 12 bases between. The CDR3 sequence: CASSLDRYYEQYF. For the CDR3, the DNA is TGTGCCAGCAGTCTAGACCGCTACTACGAGCAGTACTTC.

J is TRBJ2-7 and V is TRBV19, with 10 nucleotides matching TRBD1. V was pared by 6 bases and J by 9 bases, with 8 bases of the junction left unmatched. Germline V gene lookup returns CDR1 LNHDA and CDR2 SQIVND (reference sequence). The CDR3 runs 13 residues. This CDR3 is CASSVGQGYWQYF. The CDR3 nucleotides are TGTGCCAGTAGCGTGGGACAGGGGTATTGGCAGTACTTC.

The V and J genes are TRBV5-1 and TRBJ1-2; 7 positions agree with TRBD1. CDR1 is SGHRS and CDR2 is YFSETQ in the germline V gene. CDR3 size: 15 residues. V was clipped by 2 bases and J by 4 bases; unmatched bases: 8. The CDR3 sequence is CASSFRQGEGYGYTF. CDR3 in DNA: TGCGCCAGCAGCTTTAGACAGGGAGAGGGCTATGGCTACACCTTC.

The CDR3 DNA reads as TGTGCCAGCAGTTCCAGGAAAAATACCCCAGGGCCCCAGCATTTT. Protein sequence: CASSSRKNTPGPQHF. This chain links TRBV27 with TRBJ1-5; no firm D call. Trimming took off 4 bases at V and 9 bases at J, with 19 bases between the two ends. Germline CDR1 reads MNHEY; CDR2 reads SMNVEV (reference sequence). This CDR3 comprises 15 residues.

Of note for this clone: A junction boundary mismatches the germline segment, possibly from a read error. The V call is TRBV19, the J call TRBJ1-1, with unresolved D. Germline CDR1 reads LNHDA; CDR2 reads SQIVND (reference sequence). The CDR3 spans 15 residues. CDR3 nucleotides: TGTGCCAGTAATTCGGTCGGAGGCGGGTTCACTAAAGCTTTCTTT. Its translation is CASNSVGGGFTKAFF.

Note on this clone: At one end the junction does not follow the germline gene, possibly because of a read error. At the DNA level, this CDR3 is encoded by other sequences in the same sample as well. V usage is TRBV10-3 and J usage is TRBJ2-2; D may be TRBD1 (5 bases). Germline CDR1 reads ENHRY; CDR2 reads SYGVKD. This CDR3 is 12 amino acids long. The CDR3 nucleotides are TGCGCCATAGCCAGGGTGGAAGGGGAGCTGTTTTTT. Encoded protein: CAIARVEGELFF.

The chain employs TRBV30 and TRBJ2-3; D remains ambiguous. With 6 bases removed from V and 6 bases from J, the gap between germline ends came to 7 bases. The CDR3 has 10 residues. The germline gives CDR1 GTSNPN, CDR2 SVGIG (reference sequence). The CDR3 is CACLSDTQYF. CDR3 in DNA: TGTGCCTGTTTGTCGGATACGCAGTATTTT. Full variable domain (missing parts from reference TRBV30 and TRBJ2-3): SQTIHQWPATLVQPVGSPLSLECTVEGTSNPNLYWYRQAAGRGLQLLFYSVGIGQISSEVPQNLSASRPQDRQFILSSKKLLLSDSGFYLCACLSDTQYFGPGTRLTVL.

The CDR3 reads CASSLAGPGIHTEAFF. CDR3 nucleotides: TGTGCCAGCAGCTTAGCCGGGCCGGGGATCCACACTGAAGCTTTCTTT. V usage is TRBV7-2 and J usage is TRBJ1-1, with no clear D. Between the trimmed V and J ends, which lost 0 bases and 3 bases, there was a span of 14 bases. The germline gives CDR1 SGHTA, CDR2 FQGNSA. The CDR3 spans 16 residues.

The chain couples TRBV18 to TRBJ2-7, with 9 bases matching TRBD1. The CDR3 consists of 16 residues. Per the germline V gene, CDR1 is KGHSH and CDR2 is LQKENI. Germline trimming cut 4 bases from V and 7 bases from J; bases unmatched to any gene: 14. In DNA form, the CDR3 reads TGTGCCAGCTCACAATTTACAGGGGGCGTGACGGGGGAGCAGTACTTC. This translates into CASSQFTGGVTGEQYF.

The chain combines TRBV6-6 with TRBJ2-2; 7 bases line up with TRBD1. Per germline, CDR1 MNHNY and CDR2 SVGAGI (reference sequence). The CDR3 loop spans 14 amino acids. V dropped 5 bases and J dropped 6; count of bases not matched to a gene: 6. The CDR3 protein is CASSVGGWSGELFF. The CDR3 coding sequence is TGTGCCAGCAGTGTAGGGGGCTGGTCCGGGGAGCTGTTTTTT.

The chain combines TRBV2 with TRBJ1-1, with 7 bases identical to TRBD1. V was pared by 7 bases and J by 1 base, with 3 bases of the junction left unmatched. The CDR3 contains 13 residues. Germline CDR1 is SNHLY and CDR2 is FYNNEI. The CDR3, as DNA: TGTGCCAGCAAAGGGACAGAGAACACTGAAGCTTTCTTT. It codes for CASKGTENTEAFF.

Only a few counts were recorded for this clone. The chain uses TRBV4-3 and TRBJ1-2, with D possibly TRBD1 on 5 matching bases. CDR3 length equals 14 residues. V lost 0 bases, J lost 5 bases, and 10 bases lay in between. The germline gives CDR1 LGHNA, CDR2 YSLEER. CDR3 in DNA: TGCGCCAGCAGCCAAGATCGGGGGGTTTATGGCTACACCTTC. As protein: CASSQDRGVYGYTF.

With respect to this clone: A junction end diverges from the germline sequence, so it may reflect a read error. The CDR3 region has the DNA TGTGCTAGCAGCAAGGGGACAGGGATCAATTTAGACGAGCAGTACTTC. Translation gives CASSKGTGINLDEQYF. The rearrangement uses TRBV7-7 and TRBJ2-7; 9 bases align to TRBD1. Germline V gene data show CDR1 as SSHAT and CDR2 as FNYEAQ (reference sequence). The CDR3 has 16 amino acids.

This clone appeared a few times. This chain links TRBV6-1 with TRBJ1-3, with D possibly TRBD1 on 6 matching bases. Germline V gene sequence: CDR1 MNHNS, CDR2 SASEGT. Deletions cut 7 bases from V and 0 bases from J, with 10 bases between. CDR3 length equals 14 residues. As DNA, the CDR3 is TGTGCCAGCATTTTCAGGGGCTCTGGAAACACCATATATTTT. The encoded protein is CASIFRGSGNTIYF.

The rearrangement joins TRBV6-1 to TRBJ1-3, with 7 positions matching TRBD1. The CDR3 loop spans 16 amino acids. Germline loops: CDR1 MNHNS, CDR2 SASEGT. V gave up 2 bases and J gave up 6 bases; unmatched junction bases: 10. The chain's CDR3 is CASSELPGQRLNTIYF. In DNA form, the CDR3 reads TGTGCCAGCAGTGAACTACCGGGACAGAGATTAAACACCATATATTTT.

This chain uses TRBV27 with TRBJ2-5; D is ambiguous. Between the trimmed V and J ends, which lost 6 bases and 2 bases, there was a span of 4 bases. The V gene's germline CDR1 is MNHEY and CDR2 SMNVEV (reference sequence). This CDR3 comprises 11 residues. CDR3 sequence (DNA): TGTGCCAGCAGCCCTCAAGAGACCCAGTACTTC. This translates into CASSPQETQYF.

This clone was counted between two and nine times. The V call is TRBV6-4, the J call TRBJ1-2; D perhaps matches TRBD1 (6 bases). The CDR3 totals 15 residues. Germline-derived CDR1 and CDR2 are MRHNA and SNTAGT. The V end was cut by 2 bases, the J end by 6 bases, with 16 bases between. The CDR3 bases are TGTGCCAGCAGTGACGGATACACAGGGATCGATGGCTACACCTTC. It specifies CASSDGYTGIDGYTF.

This clone was detected only once. J is TRBJ2-7 and V is TRBV5-1; maybe TRBD1 (6 bases). Germline values: CDR1 SGHRS, CDR2 YFSETQ. This CDR3 contains 14 residues. Trimming removed 5 bases from V and 4 bases from J, with 16 bases in between. The CDR3 bases are TGCGCCAGCAGACAAGACAGCCAGGGGTACGAGCAGTACTTC. Translation gives CASRQDSQGYEQYF.

The chain combines TRBV5-1 with TRBJ2-3, with a weak D call TRBD2 (6 bases). CDR1 and CDR2 (germline): SGHRS, YFSETQ. Trimming removed 2 bases at V and 2 bases at J, with 15 bases between. The CDR3 sequence is 16 residues long. The CDR3 coding sequence is TGCGCCAGCAGCTTCGGGGGTAGCGGAAACACAGATACGCAGTATTTT. Encoded protein: CASSFGGSGNTDTQYF.

This chain links TRBV19 with TRBJ1-5, with 9 bases matching TRBD1. V was pared by 7 bases and J by 5 bases, with 15 bases of the junction left unmatched. The CDR3 consists of 17 residues. Germline V gene data show CDR1 as LNHDA and CDR2 as SQIVND (reference sequence). CDR3 nucleotides: TGTGCCAGTAAGAAGGAGGGTTACAGGGGGCCGTATCAGCCCCAGCATTTT. It yields the protein CASKKEGYRGPYQPQHF.

This clone was found a few times. The rearrangement uses TRBV9 and TRBJ2-1; a weak D match, TRBD1 (6 bases). The CDR3 is made up of 17 amino acids. Germline CDR1 SGDLS, CDR2 YYNGEE. V lost 3 bases to trimming and J lost 3 bases, with 19 bases between them. CDR3 sequence (DNA): TGTGCCAGCAGCGACCAGGGGCAGGGAAGCATCTACAATGAGCAGTTCTTC. Translation: CASSDQGQGSIYNEQFF.

This clone was counted a single time. This chain joins TRBV5-1 and TRBJ2-5; 9 bases align to TRBD1. The CDR3 covers 14 residues. The trim removed 4 bases at V and 0 bases at J, leaving 1 base unmatched. Per the germline V gene, CDR1 is SGHRS and CDR2 is YFSETQ. The CDR3 protein is CASSRQGDQETQYF. CDR3 nucleotides: TGCGCCAGCAGCCGACAGGGGGACCAAGAGACCCAGTACTTC.

The rearrangement joins TRBV7-9 to TRBJ1-4; TRBD1 matches 10 bases. From germline, CDR1 is SEHNR and CDR2 FQNEAQ (reference sequence). Trimming at V came to 4 bases and at J to 13 bases, leaving 12 bases not matched to a gene. The CDR3 is 15 residues long. As DNA, the CDR3 is TGTGCCAGCAGCTGGGAGACAGGGGGCGGCGGTGGACTGTTTTTT. This codes for CASSWETGGGGGLFF.

The chain has TRBV10-3 and TRBJ2-1, with D possibly TRBD2 on 6 matching bases. The ends were cut back, 6 bases at V and 1 base at J, with 13 bases in the middle. Per the germline V gene, CDR1 is ENHRY and CDR2 is SYGVKD. This CDR3 has 15 amino acids. The CDR3 loop is CAISVTSRSYNEQFF. CDR3 bases: TGTGCCATCAGCGTGACTAGTAGGTCCTACAATGAGCAGTTCTTC.

About this clone: The same CDR3 arises from other DNA sequences in this sample as well. This sequence joins TRBV6-5 and TRBJ2-3; TRBD2 matches at 13 bases. The CDR3 contains 15 residues. Germline V gene lookup returns CDR1 MNHEY and CDR2 SVGAGI. Germline trimming cut 5 bases from V and 4 bases from J; bases unmatched to any gene: 3. CDR3 in amino acids: CASSPTSGRADTQYF. The CDR3 DNA follows: TGTGCCAGCAGTCCTACTAGCGGGAGGGCAGATACGCAGTATTTT.

This chain uses TRBV7-6 with TRBJ2-7; 13 positions match TRBD2. Germline loops: CDR1 SGHVS, CDR2 FNYEAQ. With V trimmed by 8 bases and J by 3 bases, 4 bases remained unmatched. The length of the CDR3 is 14 residues. The CDR3 coding sequence is TGTGCCAGCTCCTGGACTAGCGGGAGCTACGAGCAGTACTTC. The encoded protein is CASSWTSGSYEQYF.

This chain uses TRBV30 with TRBJ1-4, with TRBD1 identical over 7 bases. The CDR3 loop spans 15 amino acids. Germline V CDR1 and CDR2: GTSNPN, SVGIG (reference sequence). The trim removed 2 bases at V and 2 bases at J, leaving 5 bases unmatched. The CDR3 nucleotides are TGTGCCTGGAGTAGAATGGGACAGACTAATGAAAAACTGTTTTTT. As protein: CAWSRMGQTNEKLFF.